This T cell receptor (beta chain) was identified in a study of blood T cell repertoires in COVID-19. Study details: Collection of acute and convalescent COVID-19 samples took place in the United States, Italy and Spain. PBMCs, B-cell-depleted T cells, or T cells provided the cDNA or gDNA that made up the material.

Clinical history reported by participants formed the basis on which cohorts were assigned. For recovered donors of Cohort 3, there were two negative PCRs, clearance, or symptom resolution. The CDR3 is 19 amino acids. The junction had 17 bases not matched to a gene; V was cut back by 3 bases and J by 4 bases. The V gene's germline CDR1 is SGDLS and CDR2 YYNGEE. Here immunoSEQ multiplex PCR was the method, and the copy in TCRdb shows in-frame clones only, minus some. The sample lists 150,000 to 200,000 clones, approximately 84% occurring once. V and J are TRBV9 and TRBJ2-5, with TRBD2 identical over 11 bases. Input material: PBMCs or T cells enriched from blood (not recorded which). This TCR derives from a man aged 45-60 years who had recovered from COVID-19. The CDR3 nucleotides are TGTGCCAGCAGCGCACCGACTTATAGCGGGGGGGCCCCGAGAGAGACCCAGTACTTC. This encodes CASSAPTYSGGAPRETQYF.